The 10 T cell receptor beta chains below all came from one sample that was sequenced in a study of T cells in narcolepsy. TCRdb's copy holds only in-frame clones and misses some; the assay was immunoSEQ multiplex PCR. The table lists more than 20,000 clones, around 81% of them singletons. The sequenced sample consisted of memory (CD45RA-) CD4+ T cells from blood. The receptor source for this set is a human donor in good health.

The chain carries TRBV7-9 and TRBJ1-4, with TRBD1 identical over 7 bases. Trimming took 4 bases from V and 7 from J; bases not matched to a gene: 9. This CDR3 comprises 15 residues. From germline, CDR1 is SEHNR and CDR2 FQNEAQ (reference sequence). The CDR3 reads CASSSDRVLTEKLFF. The CDR3 DNA reads TGTGCCAGCAGCTCCGACAGGGTCCTAACTGAAAAACTGTTTTTT. Supplemented by reference TRBV7-9 and TRBJ1-4, the full variable domain reads DTGVSQNPRHKITKRGQNVTFRCDPISEHNRLYWYRQTLGQGPEFLTYFQNEAQLEKSRLLSDRFSAERPKGSFSTLEIQRTEQGDSAMYLCASSSDRVLTEKLFFGSGTQLSVL.

The CDR3 DNA follows: TGTGCCAGCAGCTGGGGACAGGAGAACACTGAAGCTTTCTTT. Its protein product is CASSWGQENTEAFF. The chain links TRBV5-6 to TRBJ1-1; TRBD1 matches 8 bases. Germline CDR1 SGHDT, CDR2 YYEEEE. The CDR3 consists of 14 residues. J gave up 1 base and V 3 bases, and 2 bases lay outside the gene matches.

V and J are TRBV5-5 and TRBJ2-3; 11 bases line up with TRBD2. V lost 4 bases, J lost 1 base, and 5 bases stayed unmatched. The CDR3 sequence is 16 residues long. The germline V gene has CDR1 SGHKS and CDR2 YYEKEE (reference sequence). In DNA, the CDR3 is TGTGCCAGCAGCCTACAGACTAGCGGGGGCACAGATACGCAGTATTTT. This encodes CASSLQTSGGTDTQYF.

The genes are TRBV7-2 and TRBJ2-5, with 12 bases matching TRBD1. The V gene end was trimmed by 2 bases and the J gene end by 5 bases; junction bases not matched to a gene: 3. The CDR3 is made up of 15 amino acids. Germline V CDR1 and CDR2: SGHTA, FQGNSA. In nucleotides, the CDR3 is TGTGCCAGCAGCTTACAGGGACAGGGGGCGGAGACCCAGTACTTC. Encoded protein: CASSLQGQGAETQYF.

The genes are TRBV12-5 and TRBJ2-5; no firm D call. The ends were cut back, 5 bases at V and 1 base at J, with 14 bases in the middle. This CDR3 spans 15 amino acids. Per the germline V gene, CDR1 is LGHNT and CDR2 is FRNRAP. This CDR3 is CASGPLGAAQETQYF. The CDR3 DNA is TGTGCTAGTGGTCCCCTTGGCGCAGCCCAAGAGACCCAGTACTTC. Variable domain in full (rest from reference TRBV12-5 and TRBJ2-5): DARVTQTPRHKVTEMGQEVTMRCQPILGHNTVFWYRQTMMQGLELLAYFRNRAPLDDSGMPKDRFSAEMPDATLATLKIQPSEPRDSAVYFCASGPLGAAQETQYFGPGTRLLVL.

To note about this clone: One junction end does not reproduce the germline sequence, and a read error may be involved. The chain couples TRBV7-6 to TRBJ2-2, with D tentatively TRBD2 (6 bases). CDR3 length: 12 residues. In germline, CDR1 is SGHVS, CDR2 FNYEAQ. CDR3 sequence (DNA): TGTGCCAGCAGCTTCGGGTCCGGGGGGCTGTTTTTT. It is translated as CASSFGSGGLFF.

This chain connects TRBV7-8 to TRBJ2-7; the D gene is possibly TRBD2 (5 bases). Deletions cut 1 base from V and 7 bases from J, with 17 bases between. The CDR3 is made up of 15 amino acids. Germline lookup yields CDR1 SGHVS and CDR2 FQNEAQ. In DNA, the CDR3 is TGTGCCAGCAGCTTAGTTGTGGGCGCGGGTGGGGAGCAGTACTTC. Translation: CASSLVVGAGGEQYF.

The chain has TRBV5-1 and TRBJ1-5; tentatively, D is TRBD1 (6 bases). The length of the CDR3 is 15 residues. Germline loops: CDR1 SGHRS, CDR2 YFSETQ. V was pared by 4 bases and J by 0 bases, with 11 bases between. CDR3 sequence: CASSEGTSSNQPQHF. DNA for the CDR3: TGCGCCAGCAGCGAGGGGACAAGTAGCAATCAGCCCCAGCATTTT.

The table lists this clone with a count of one. The chain couples TRBV6-5 to TRBJ2-7; D is unclear. CDR3 size: 11 residues. V lost 9 bases and J 10 bases, leaving 16 bases between the germline ends. Germline loops: CDR1 MNHEY, CDR2 SVGAGI. The CDR3 here is CASKDMPLQYF. The CDR3 DNA sequence: TGTGCCAGTAAGGATATGCCCTTACAGTACTTC.

In its sample, this clone was seen a few times. This chain joins TRBV11-1 and TRBJ2-7, with unresolved D. V lost 1 base and J lost 3, with 10 bases in between. The length of the CDR3 is 14 residues. Germline CDR1 reads SGHAT; CDR2 reads FQDESV (reference sequence). Here the CDR3 DNA reads TGTGCCAGCAGCTTAGTGGCGGCCCACTACGAGCAGTACTTC. Its protein product is CASSLVAAHYEQYF.